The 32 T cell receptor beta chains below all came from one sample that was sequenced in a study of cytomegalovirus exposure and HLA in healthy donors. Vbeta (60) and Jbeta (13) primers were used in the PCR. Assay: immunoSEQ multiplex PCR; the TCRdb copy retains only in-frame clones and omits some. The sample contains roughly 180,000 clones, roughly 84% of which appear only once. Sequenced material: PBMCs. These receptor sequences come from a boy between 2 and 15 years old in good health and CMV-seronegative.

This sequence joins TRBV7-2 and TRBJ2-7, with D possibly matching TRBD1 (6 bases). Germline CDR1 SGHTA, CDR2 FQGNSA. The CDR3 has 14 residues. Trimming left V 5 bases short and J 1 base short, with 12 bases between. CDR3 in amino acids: CASSGTRVSYEQYF. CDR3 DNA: TGTGCCAGCAGCGGGACAAGGGTATCCTACGAGCAGTACTTC.

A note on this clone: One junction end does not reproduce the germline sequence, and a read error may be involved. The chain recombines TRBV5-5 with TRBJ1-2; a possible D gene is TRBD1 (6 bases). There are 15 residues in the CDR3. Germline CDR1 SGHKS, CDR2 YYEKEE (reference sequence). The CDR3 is CASSPQQGFNPLTYF. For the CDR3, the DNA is TGTGCCAGCAGTCCTCAACAGGGCTTCAATCCACTCACTTACTTC.

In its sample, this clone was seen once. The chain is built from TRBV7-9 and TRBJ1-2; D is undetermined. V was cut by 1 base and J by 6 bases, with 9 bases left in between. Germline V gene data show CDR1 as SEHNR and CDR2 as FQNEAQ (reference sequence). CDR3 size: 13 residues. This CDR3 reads CASSLDRVDGYTF. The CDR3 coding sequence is TGTGCCAGCAGCTTAGATCGGGTGGATGGCTACACCTTC.

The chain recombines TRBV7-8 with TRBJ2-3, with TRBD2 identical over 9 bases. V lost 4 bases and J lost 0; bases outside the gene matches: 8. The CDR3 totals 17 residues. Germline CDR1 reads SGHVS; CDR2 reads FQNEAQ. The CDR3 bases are TGTGCCAGCAGCTCTAACAGACTAGCGGTGAGCACAGATACGCAGTATTTT. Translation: CASSSNRLAVSTDTQYF.

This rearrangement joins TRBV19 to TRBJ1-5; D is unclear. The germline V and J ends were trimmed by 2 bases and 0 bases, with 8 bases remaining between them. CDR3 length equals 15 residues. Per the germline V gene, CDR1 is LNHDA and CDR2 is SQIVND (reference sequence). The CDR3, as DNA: TGTGCCAGTAGTATATCGCGTCTTAGCAATCAGCCCCAGCATTTT. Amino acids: CASSISRLSNQPQHF.

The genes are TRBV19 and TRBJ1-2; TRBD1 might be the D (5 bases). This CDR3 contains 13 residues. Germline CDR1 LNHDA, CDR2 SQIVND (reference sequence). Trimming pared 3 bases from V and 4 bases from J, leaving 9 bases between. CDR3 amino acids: CASSMEGTYGYTF. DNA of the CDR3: TGTGCCAGTAGTATGGAGGGGACCTATGGCTACACCTTC.

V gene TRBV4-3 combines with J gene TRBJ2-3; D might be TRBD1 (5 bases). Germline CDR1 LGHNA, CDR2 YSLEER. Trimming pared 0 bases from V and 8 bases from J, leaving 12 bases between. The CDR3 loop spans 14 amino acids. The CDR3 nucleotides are TGCGCCAGCAGCCAAGATGGGGCAGTCAGTACGCAGTATTTT. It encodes CASSQDGAVSTQYF.

The CDR3 nucleotides are TGTGCCAGCAGCGAAGGCGGGAGTGAGCAGTTCTTC. Translating it yields CASSEGGSEQFF. V and J are TRBV7-2 and TRBJ2-1; 7 bases map to TRBD2. The CDR3 has 12 residues. The germline V gene encodes CDR1 SGHTA and CDR2 FQGNSA. V lost 5 bases to trimming and J lost 9 bases; unmatched junction nucleotides: 4.

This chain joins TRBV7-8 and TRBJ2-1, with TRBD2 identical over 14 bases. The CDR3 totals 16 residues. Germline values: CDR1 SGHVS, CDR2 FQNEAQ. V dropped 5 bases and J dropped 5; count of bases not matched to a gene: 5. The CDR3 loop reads CASSQGLAGGNNEQFF. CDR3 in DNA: TGTGCCAGCAGCCAAGGACTAGCGGGGGGCAACAATGAGCAGTTCTTC.

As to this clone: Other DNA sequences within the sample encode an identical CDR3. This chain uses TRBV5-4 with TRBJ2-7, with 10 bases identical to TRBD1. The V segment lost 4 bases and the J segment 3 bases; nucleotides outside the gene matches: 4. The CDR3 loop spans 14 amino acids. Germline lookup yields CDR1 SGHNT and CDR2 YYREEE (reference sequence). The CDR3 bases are TGTGCCAGCAGCCCTGGGACAGGGGACTACGAGCAGTACTTC. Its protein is CASSPGTGDYEQYF.

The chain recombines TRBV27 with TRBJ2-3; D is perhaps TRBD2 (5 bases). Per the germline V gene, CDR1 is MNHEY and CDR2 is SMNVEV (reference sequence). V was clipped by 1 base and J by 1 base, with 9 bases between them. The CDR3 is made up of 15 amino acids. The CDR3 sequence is CASSLWTSGTDTQYF. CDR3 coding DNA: TGTGCCAGCAGTTTATGGACTTCCGGCACAGATACGCAGTATTTT.

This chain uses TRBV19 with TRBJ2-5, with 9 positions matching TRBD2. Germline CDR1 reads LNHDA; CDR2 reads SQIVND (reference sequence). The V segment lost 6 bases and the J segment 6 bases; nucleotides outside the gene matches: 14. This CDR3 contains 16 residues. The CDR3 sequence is CASSSRLAGVIKTQYF. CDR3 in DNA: TGTGCCAGTAGCTCGAGATTAGCGGGAGTAATAAAGACCCAGTACTTC. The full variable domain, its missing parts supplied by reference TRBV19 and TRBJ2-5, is DGGITQSPKYLFRKEGQNVTLSCEQNLNHDAMYWYRQDPGQGLRLIYYSQIVNDFQKGDIAEGYSVSREKKESFPLTVTSAQKNPTAFYLCASSSRLAGVIKTQYFGPGTRLLVL.

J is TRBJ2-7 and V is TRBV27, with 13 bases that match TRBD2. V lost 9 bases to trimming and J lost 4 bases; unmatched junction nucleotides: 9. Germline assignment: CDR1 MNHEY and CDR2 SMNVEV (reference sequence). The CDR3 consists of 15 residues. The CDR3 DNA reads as TGTGCCAGGACCTTGGGACTAGCGGGGACATACGAGCAGTACTTC. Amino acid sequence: CARTLGLAGTYEQYF.

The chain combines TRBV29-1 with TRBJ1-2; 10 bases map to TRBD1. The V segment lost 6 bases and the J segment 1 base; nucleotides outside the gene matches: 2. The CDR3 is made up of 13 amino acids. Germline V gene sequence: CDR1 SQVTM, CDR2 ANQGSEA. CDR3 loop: CSVRTGGNYGYTF. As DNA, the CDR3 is TGCAGCGTCAGGACAGGGGGTAACTATGGCTACACCTTC.

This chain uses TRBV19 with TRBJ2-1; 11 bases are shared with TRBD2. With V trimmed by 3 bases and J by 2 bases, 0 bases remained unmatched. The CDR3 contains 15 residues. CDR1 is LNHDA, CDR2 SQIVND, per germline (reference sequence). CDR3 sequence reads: CASSISGRAYNEQFF. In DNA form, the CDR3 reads TGTGCCAGTAGTATTAGCGGGAGGGCCTACAATGAGCAGTTCTTC.

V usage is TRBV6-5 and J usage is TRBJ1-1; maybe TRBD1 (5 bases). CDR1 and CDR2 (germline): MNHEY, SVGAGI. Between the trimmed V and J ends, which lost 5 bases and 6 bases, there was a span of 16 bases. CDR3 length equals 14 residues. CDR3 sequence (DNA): TGTGCCAGCAGTAATCAGGGCGTTTGGCCTGAAGCTTTCTTT. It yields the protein CASSNQGVWPEAFF.

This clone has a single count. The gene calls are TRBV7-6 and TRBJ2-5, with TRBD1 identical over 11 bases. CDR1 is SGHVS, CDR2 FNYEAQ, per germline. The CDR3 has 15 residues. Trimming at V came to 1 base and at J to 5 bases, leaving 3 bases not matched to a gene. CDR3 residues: CASSLGTGGGETQYF. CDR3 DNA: TGTGCCAGCAGCTTAGGGACAGGGGGCGGGGAGACCCAGTACTTC.

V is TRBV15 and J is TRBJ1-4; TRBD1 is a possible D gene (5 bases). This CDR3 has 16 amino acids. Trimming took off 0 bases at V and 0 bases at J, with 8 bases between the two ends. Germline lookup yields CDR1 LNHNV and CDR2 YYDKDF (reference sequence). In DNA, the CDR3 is TGTGCCACCAGCAGAGATCAGACAGCAACTAATGAAAAACTGTTTTTT. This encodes CATSRDQTATNEKLFF.

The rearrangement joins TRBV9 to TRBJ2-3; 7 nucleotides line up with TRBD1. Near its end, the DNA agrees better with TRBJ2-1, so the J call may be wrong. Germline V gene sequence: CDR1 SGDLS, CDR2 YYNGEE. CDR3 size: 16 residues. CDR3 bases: TGTGCCAGCAGCTCCCCAGGGGGTGGGTTCTACAATGAGCAGTTCTTC. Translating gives CASSSPGGGFYNEQFF.

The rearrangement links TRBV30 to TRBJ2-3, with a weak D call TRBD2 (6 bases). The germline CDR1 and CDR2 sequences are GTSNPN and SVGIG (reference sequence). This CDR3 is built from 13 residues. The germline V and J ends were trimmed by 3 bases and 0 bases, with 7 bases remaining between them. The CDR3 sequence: CAWSAGSTDTQYF. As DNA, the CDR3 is TGTGCCTGGAGCGCGGGAAGCACAGATACGCAGTATTTT.

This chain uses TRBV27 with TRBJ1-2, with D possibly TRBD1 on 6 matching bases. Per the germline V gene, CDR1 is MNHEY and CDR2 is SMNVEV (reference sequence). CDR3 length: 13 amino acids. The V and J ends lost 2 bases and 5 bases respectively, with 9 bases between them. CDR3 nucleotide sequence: TGTGCCAGCAGTTTACAGGGGCAGTATGGCTACACCTTC. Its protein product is CASSLQGQYGYTF.

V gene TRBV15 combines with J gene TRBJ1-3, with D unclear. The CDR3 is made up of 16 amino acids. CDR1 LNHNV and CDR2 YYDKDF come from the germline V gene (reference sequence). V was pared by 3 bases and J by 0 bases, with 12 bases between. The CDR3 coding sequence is TGTGCCACCAGCAGTCGAGGCCTCTTCTCTGGAAACACCATATATTTT. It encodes CATSSRGLFSGNTIYF.

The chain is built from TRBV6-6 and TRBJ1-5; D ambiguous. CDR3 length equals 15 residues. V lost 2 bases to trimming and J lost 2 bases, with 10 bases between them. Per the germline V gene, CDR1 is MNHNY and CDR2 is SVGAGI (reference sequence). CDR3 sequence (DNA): TGTGCCAGCAGTTACGTCAGGAGGGGCAATCAGCCCCAGCATTTT. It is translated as CASSYVRRGNQPQHF.

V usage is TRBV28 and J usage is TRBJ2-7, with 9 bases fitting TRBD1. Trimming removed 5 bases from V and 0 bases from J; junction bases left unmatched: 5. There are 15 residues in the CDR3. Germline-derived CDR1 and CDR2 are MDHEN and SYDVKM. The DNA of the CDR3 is TGTGCCAGCAGTCCCGGGACAGGGAGCTCCTACGAGCAGTACTTC. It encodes CASSPGTGSSYEQYF.

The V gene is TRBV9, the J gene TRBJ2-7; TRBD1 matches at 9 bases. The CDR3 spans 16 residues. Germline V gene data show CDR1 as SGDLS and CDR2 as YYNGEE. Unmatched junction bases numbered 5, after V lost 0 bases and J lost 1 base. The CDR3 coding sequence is TGTGCCAGCAGCGTAGGTCTCGGGACAGGGTCCTACGAGCAGTACTTC. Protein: CASSVGLGTGSYEQYF.

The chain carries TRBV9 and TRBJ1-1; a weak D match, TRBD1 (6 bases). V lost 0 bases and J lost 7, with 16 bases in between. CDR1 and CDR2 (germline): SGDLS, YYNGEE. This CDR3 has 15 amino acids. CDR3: CASSVVGDKYSEAFF. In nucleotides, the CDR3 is TGTGCCAGCAGCGTAGTAGGGGACAAGTATAGTGAAGCTTTCTTT.

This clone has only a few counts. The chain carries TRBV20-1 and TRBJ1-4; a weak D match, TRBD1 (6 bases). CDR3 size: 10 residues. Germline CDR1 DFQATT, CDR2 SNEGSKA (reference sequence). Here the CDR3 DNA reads TGCAGCGCCACAGGGGAAAAACTGTTTTTT. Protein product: CSATGEKLFF.

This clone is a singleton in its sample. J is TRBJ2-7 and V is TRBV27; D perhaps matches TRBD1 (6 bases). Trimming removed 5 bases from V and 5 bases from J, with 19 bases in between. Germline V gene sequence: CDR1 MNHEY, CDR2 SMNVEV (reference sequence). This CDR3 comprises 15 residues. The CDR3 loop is CASSTQTGPRNEQYF. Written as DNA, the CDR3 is TGTGCCAGCAGTACCCAGACAGGCCCCCGAAACGAGCAGTACTTC.

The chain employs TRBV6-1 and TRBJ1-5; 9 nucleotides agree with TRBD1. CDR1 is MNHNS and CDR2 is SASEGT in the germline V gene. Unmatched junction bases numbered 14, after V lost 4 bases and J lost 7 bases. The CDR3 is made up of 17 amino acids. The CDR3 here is CASSGFSGTGRYQPQHF. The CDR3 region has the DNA TGTGCCAGCAGTGGATTTTCCGGGACAGGGAGGTACCAGCCCCAGCATTTT.

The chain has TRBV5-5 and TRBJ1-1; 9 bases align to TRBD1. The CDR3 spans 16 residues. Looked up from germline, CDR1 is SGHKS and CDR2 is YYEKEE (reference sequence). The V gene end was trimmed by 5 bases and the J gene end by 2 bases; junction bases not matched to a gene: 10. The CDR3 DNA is TGTGCCAGCAGGTTACAGGGGGCCTTGGGTAACACTGAAGCTTTCTTT. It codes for CASRLQGALGNTEAFF. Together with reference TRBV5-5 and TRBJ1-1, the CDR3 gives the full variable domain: DAGVTQSPTHLIKTRGQQVTLRCSPISGHKSVSWYQQVLGQGPQFIFQYYEKEERGRGNFPDRFSARQFPNYSSELNVNALLLGDSALYLCASRLQGALGNTEAFFGQGTRLTVV.

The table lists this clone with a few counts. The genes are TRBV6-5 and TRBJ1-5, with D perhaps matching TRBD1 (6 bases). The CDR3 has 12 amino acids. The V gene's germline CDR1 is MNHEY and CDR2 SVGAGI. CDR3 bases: TGTGCGGCCGGGGGGGCTGATCAGCCCCAGCATTTT. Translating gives CAAGGADQPQHF.

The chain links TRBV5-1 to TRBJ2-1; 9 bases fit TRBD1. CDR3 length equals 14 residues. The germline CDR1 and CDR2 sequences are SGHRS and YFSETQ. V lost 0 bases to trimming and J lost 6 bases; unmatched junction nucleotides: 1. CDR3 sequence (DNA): TGCGCCAGCAGCTTGGGACAGGGGGGCAATGAGCAGTTCTTC. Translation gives CASSLGQGGNEQFF.